In this sample, the clone carrying this T cell receptor (beta chain) turned up a few times. The antigen remains unidentified. The data stem from a study of T-cell memory formation after mild COVID-19. On the study more broadly: Among the donors, TCR clusters were largely specific to each donor. Study conclusions and caveats: Pre-infection memory harbored some responding clones, suggesting cross-reactive memory joined. Contracting clones from day 15 to 85 had balanced CD4/CD8; later expanders favoured CD4+.

The CDR3 consists of 12 residues. CDR1 is SGDLS and CDR2 is YYNGEE in the germline V gene. The V and J ends lost 7 bases and 6 bases, in that order; junction bases with no gene match: 6. 5'RACE primed at constant segments yielded TCR alpha and TCR beta cDNA libraries bearing sample barcodes and UMIs. MiXCR, applied by TCRdb to the 5' RACE reads, yields one record per CDR3 protein. In the table there are about 300,000 distinct CDR3 sequences, approximately 19% of which are singletons. V and J are TRBV9 and TRBJ2-7; 8 bases agree with TRBD1. This TCR was sampled from a man aged 18 to 29 who had mild COVID-19 (a few samples of this study predate the infection). Cell type and time point are not known. Sequencing was done on a sample of PBMCs or a T cell subset sorted from them (not recorded which). CDR3 residues: CASGQGVGEQYF. The CDR3, as DNA: TGTGCCAGCGGACAGGGTGTGGGCGAGCAGTACTTC.